This TCR beta chain was identified during a study of cytomegalovirus exposure and HLA in healthy donors. Study overall: Of around 400 genotyped donors, 80% to 85% grouped in the Caucasian-associated ancestry cluster.

Although they were nominally healthy when sampled, donors likely had unrecorded immune exposures. For this clone: Antigen unknown.

The V gene's germline CDR1 is MNHEY and CDR2 SVGAGI. Trimming pared 0 bases from V and 6 bases from J, leaving 6 bases between. The CDR3 consists of 13 residues. The PCR contained 60 Vbeta and 13 Jbeta primers. Data came from immunoSEQ multiplex PCR; TCRdb stores just in-frame clones and leaves some out. The repertoire holds some 150,000 clones, with approximately 80% as singletons. Study-level results: Reportedly, HLA-A and HLA-B alleles of most subjects were accurately predicted from TCR beta. For presence/absence analyses, sequencing depth was assumed to be roughly uniform across donors.

The TCR comes from a man aged 30-40 years in good health and CMV-seropositive. Sequencing was done on a sample of PBMCs. This sequence joins TRBV6-5 and TRBJ2-4; D not resolved. DNA for the CDR3: TGTGCCAGCAGTTACTCGGCCTCAAACATTCAGTACTTC. Protein product: CASSYSASNIQYF.